This TCR beta chain comes out of a study of beta chain features in type 1 diabetes. Findings of the study overall: The cDNA sequencing approach could over-represent high-TCR-expressing cells.

This CDR3 has 15 amino acids. The ends lost 3 bases at V and 5 bases at J; junction bases unmatched: 9. Germline CDR1 is SGHTA and CDR2 is FQGTGA. Concerning this clone itself: Its antigen is still unknown.

The study reverse transcribed the entire isolated RNA, so it sequenced expressed TCRB transcripts. Only in-frame clones appear in the TCRdb table, and some are missing; sequencing was by immunoSEQ multiplex PCR. The sample has some 44,000 clones; around 50% are singletons. Sorting of CD4+ naive, central memory, regulatory and stem cell-like memory cells was performed via CD45RO/CCR7/CD25/CD127/CD95/CD27. This chain uses TRBV7-3 with TRBJ2-5; TRBD1 aligns across 7 bases. The source is a woman aged 18-29 years in good health. The sequenced material came from Tregs from blood. This CDR3 reads CASSFNRGAGETQYF. CDR3 nucleotide sequence: TGTGCCAGCAGCTTTAACAGGGGCGCTGGGGAGACCCAGTACTTC.